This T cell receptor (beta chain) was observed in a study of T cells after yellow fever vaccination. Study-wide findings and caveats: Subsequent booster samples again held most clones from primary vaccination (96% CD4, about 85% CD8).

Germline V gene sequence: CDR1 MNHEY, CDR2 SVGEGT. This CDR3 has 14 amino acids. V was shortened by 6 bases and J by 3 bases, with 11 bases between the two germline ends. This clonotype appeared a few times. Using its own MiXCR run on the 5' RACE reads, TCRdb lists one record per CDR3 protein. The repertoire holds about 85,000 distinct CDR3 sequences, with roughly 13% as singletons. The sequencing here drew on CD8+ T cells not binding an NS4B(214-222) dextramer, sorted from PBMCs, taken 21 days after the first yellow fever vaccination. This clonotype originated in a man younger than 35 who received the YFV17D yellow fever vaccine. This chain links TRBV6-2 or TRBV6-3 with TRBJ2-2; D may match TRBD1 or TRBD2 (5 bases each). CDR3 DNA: TGTGCCAGCAGACTTCGGGGCGACACCGGGGAGCTGTTTTTT. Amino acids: CASRLRGDTGELFF.